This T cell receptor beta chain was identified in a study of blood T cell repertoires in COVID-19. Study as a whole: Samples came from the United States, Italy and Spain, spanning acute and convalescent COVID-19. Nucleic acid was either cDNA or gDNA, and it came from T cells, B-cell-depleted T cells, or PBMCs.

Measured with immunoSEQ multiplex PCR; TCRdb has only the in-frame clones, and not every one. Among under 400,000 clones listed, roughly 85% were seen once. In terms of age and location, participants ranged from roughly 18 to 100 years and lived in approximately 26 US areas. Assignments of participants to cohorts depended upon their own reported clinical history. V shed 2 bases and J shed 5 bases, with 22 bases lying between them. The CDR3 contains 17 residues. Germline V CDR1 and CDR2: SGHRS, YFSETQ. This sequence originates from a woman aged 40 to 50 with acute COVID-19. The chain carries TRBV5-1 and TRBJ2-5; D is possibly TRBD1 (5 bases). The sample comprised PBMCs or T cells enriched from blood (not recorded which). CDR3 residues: CASSLGAAGPPKETQYF. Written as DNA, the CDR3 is TGCGCCAGCAGCTTAGGGGCGGCCGGGCCCCCGAAGGAGACCCAGTACTTC.